These 32 T cell receptor beta chains share one sample of origin, sequenced in a study of shared clonotypes between healthy human individuals (dated by TCRdb to between 2020 and 2021). The method was the immunoSEQ multiplex PCR assay. TCRdb obtained this table from immuneACCESS and retained in-frame rearrangements with V and J assigned. These tables miss some clones; where compared with another copy, unresolved V genes account for less than half of the shortfall, and the remainder is unexplained. A total of over a million clones appear in this sample, more than 65% of them only once. The ten top clones hold 1.5% of the sample. Sequenced input: memory CD4+ T cells sorted from blood. The meaning of the sample's cell subset or site label: CD45RA-negative fraction. The receptors come from a young man in good health.

The chain has TRBV28 and TRBJ1-3, with D hard to call. Deletions cut 5 bases from V and 0 bases from J, with 11 bases between. CDR1 is MDHEN and CDR2 is SYDVKM in the germline V gene. The CDR3 is 15 residues long. For the CDR3, the DNA is TGTGCCAGCAGTGAGACAAGCCGCTCTGGAAACACCATATATTTT. Translating gives CASSETSRSGNTIYF. Full variable domain (remainder filled in from reference TRBV28 and TRBJ1-3): DVKVTQSSRYLVKRTGEKVFLECVQDMDHENMFWYRQDPGLGLRLIYFSYDVKMKEKGDIPEGYSVSREKKERFSLILESASTNQTSMYLCASSETSRSGNTIYFGEGSWLTVV.

This chain joins TRBV5-6 and TRBJ1-5; D unclear. This CDR3 has 14 residues. V lost 4 bases, J lost 6 bases, and 14 bases lay in between. Germline V gene data show CDR1 as SGHDT and CDR2 as YYEEEE. The DNA for the CDR3 is TGTGCCAGCAGCGGGCAGCGAGTTCGTCAGCCCCAGCATTTT. This codes for CASSGQRVRQPQHF.

This clone was found many times. This rearrangement joins TRBV29-1 to TRBJ1-2; the D is unclear. CDR3 length: 12 amino acids. Trimming took off 4 bases at V and 4 bases at J, with 10 bases between the two ends. Germline loops: CDR1 SQVTM, CDR2 ANQGSEA. CDR3 loop: CSVAASSYGYTF. Here the CDR3 DNA reads TGCAGCGTTGCGGCCAGCTCCTATGGCTACACCTTC.

The J gene is TRBJ2-2, the V gene TRBV28, with 7 bases identical to TRBD1. There are 15 residues in the CDR3. Trimming cost V 7 bases and J 0 bases; bases outside gene matches: 5. CDR1 MDHEN and CDR2 SYDVKM come from the germline V gene. As DNA, the CDR3 is TGTGCCAGCACCTCCGACAGGGCGAACACCGGGGAGCTGTTTTTT. Translated: CASTSDRANTGELFF.

The V and J genes are TRBV30 and TRBJ2-6; 9 nucleotides line up with TRBD1. Germline CDR1 reads GTSNPN; CDR2 reads SVGIG (reference sequence). The ends lost 2 bases at V and 2 bases at J; junction bases unmatched: 10. CDR3 length: 18 residues. For the CDR3, the DNA is TGTGCCTGGAGTAAACCGGGACAGGGCAACCCTGGGGCCAACGTCCTGACTTTC. Protein sequence: CAWSKPGQGNPGANVLTF.

V is TRBV27 and J is TRBJ1-5, with TRBD1 matching 7 bases. The CDR3 consists of 17 residues. Germline V gene data show CDR1 as MNHEY and CDR2 as SMNVEV (reference sequence). V trimming: 8 bases; J trimming: 9 bases; junction bases outside the gene matches: 22. The CDR3 spells CASAKTQGSSIIPPQHF. The CDR3 nucleotides read TGTGCCAGCGCGAAAACACAGGGGTCCTCCATAATCCCGCCCCAGCATTTT.

V usage is TRBV2 and J usage is TRBJ2-1; weak D call: TRBD1 (5 bases). The length of the CDR3 is 15 residues. Germline V gives CDR1 SNHLY, CDR2 FYNNEI. The V gene lost 6 bases and the J gene lost 2 bases, with 14 bases spanning the gap. CDR3 in amino acids: CASRLQGGPYNEQFF. As DNA, the CDR3 is TGTGCCAGCAGGCTGCAGGGTGGGCCCTACAATGAGCAGTTCTTC. Full variable domain (missing parts from reference TRBV2 and TRBJ2-1): EPEVTQTPSHQVTQMGQEVILRCVPISNHLYFYWYRQILGQKVEFLVSFYNNEISEKSEIFDDQFSVERPDGSNFTLKIRSTKLEDSAMYFCASRLQGGPYNEQFFGPGTRLTVL.

CDR3 loop: CAISEAESVREQYF. The CDR3 coding sequence is TGTGCCATCAGTGAAGCAGAATCAGTAAGAGAGCAGTACTTC. This chain links TRBV10-3 with TRBJ2-7; D remains unclear. This CDR3 has 14 residues. The germline CDR1 and CDR2 sequences are ENHRY and SYGVKD. The V end was cut by 3 bases, the J end by 7 bases, with 16 bases between.

The chain recombines TRBV15 with TRBJ2-7; 11 bases line up with TRBD1. From germline, CDR1 is LNHNV and CDR2 YYDKDF (reference sequence). J lost 7 bases, V lost 3 bases, and 5 bases had no gene match. The CDR3 runs to 14 residues. The CDR3 bases are TGTGCCACCAGCAGTGGACAGGGGGCGAGAGAGCAGTACTTC. This codes for CATSSGQGAREQYF. Based on the CDR3 plus reference TRBV15 and TRBJ2-7, the full variable domain is DAMVIQNPRYQVTQFGKPVTLSCSQTLNHNVMYWYQQKSSQAPKLLFHYYDKDFNNEADTPDNFQSRRPNTSFCFLDIRSPGLGDTAMYLCATSSGQGAREQYFGPGTRLTVT.

As for this clone: The same CDR3 can be traced to other DNA sequences in this sample. The rearrangement links TRBV6-5 to TRBJ1-1, with D possibly being TRBD1 (6 bases). The germline V gene encodes CDR1 MNHEY and CDR2 SVGAGI. The germline V and J ends were trimmed by 6 bases and 8 bases, with 10 bases remaining between them. The CDR3 has 11 amino acids. The CDR3 nucleotides are TGTGCCAGCAGAAGGGGGGGGGAAGCTTTCTTT. This codes for CASRRGGEAFF.

The V call is TRBV2, the J call TRBJ1-2; D not certain. The CDR3 is made up of 14 amino acids. V gave up 1 base and J gave up 2 bases, with 8 bases separating them. The V gene's germline CDR1 is SNHLY and CDR2 FYNNEI. The CDR3 sequence: CASSEVALNYGYTF. CDR3 DNA: TGTGCCAGCAGTGAAGTGGCCCTCAACTATGGCTACACCTTC.

Here the CDR3 DNA reads TGTGCCAGCAGCCGCCAATTGACCTCCACAGATACGCAGTATTTT. This codes for CASSRQLTSTDTQYF. The V gene is TRBV5-4, the J gene TRBJ2-3, with unresolved D. Germline assignment: CDR1 SGHNT and CDR2 YYREEE (reference sequence). V lost 4 bases and J 2 bases, leaving 14 bases between the germline ends. This CDR3 is built from 15 residues.

The rearrangement joins TRBV6-5 to TRBJ1-3, with unresolved D. CDR3 length: 13 amino acids. V was shortened by 8 bases and J by 5 bases, with 13 bases between the two germline ends. Per the germline V gene, CDR1 is MNHEY and CDR2 is SVGAGI. CDR3 loop: CASAVRFRNTIYF. The CDR3 region has the DNA TGTGCCAGCGCCGTCAGGTTCCGAAACACCATATATTTT.

The chain couples TRBV5-6 to TRBJ1-4, with 7 bases aligning to TRBD1. V shed 3 bases and J 3 bases; nucleotides not matched to a gene: 11. Germline V lookup: CDR1 SGHDT, CDR2 YYEEEE. The CDR3 covers 17 residues. The DNA of the CDR3 is TGTGCCAGCAGCTCCGGGGGAGGGGGCTACGCTAATGAAAAACTGTTTTTT. This gives the protein CASSSGGGGYANEKLFF. The whole variable domain, remainder taken from reference TRBV5-6 and TRBJ1-4, is DAGVTQSPTHLIKTRGQQVTLRCSPKSGHDTVSWYQQALGQGPQFIFQYYEEEERQRGNFPDRFSGHQFPNYSSELNVNALLLGDSALYLCASSSGGGGYANEKLFFGSGTQLSVL.

The chain combines TRBV19 with TRBJ1-1; D is perhaps TRBD1 (6 bases). Germline lookup yields CDR1 LNHDA and CDR2 SQIVND (reference sequence). The V end lost 4 bases, the J end lost 3 bases, and 9 bases lay between the germline ends. This CDR3 region has 13 residues. The CDR3 bases are TGTGCCAGTAGTAGGGACACGTACACTGAAGCTTTCTTT. It yields the protein CASSRDTYTEAFF.

The gene calls are TRBV6-6 and TRBJ2-2; TRBD2 might be the D (5 bases). CDR1 is MNHNY, CDR2 SVGAGI, per germline (reference sequence). The V gene lost 2 bases and the J gene lost 7 bases, with 11 bases spanning the gap. The CDR3 has 14 amino acids. The CDR3 here is CASSYASRGGELFF. CDR3 coding DNA: TGTGCCAGCAGTTACGCTAGCCGTGGCGGGGAGCTGTTTTTT.

The CDR3, as DNA: TGCGCCAGCAGCCAAGACCCGCCCGGTTGGGGGATGAGGGAAAAACTGTTTTTT. Protein: CASSQDPPGWGMREKLFF. V and J are TRBV4-1 and TRBJ1-4, with D possibly matching TRBD1 (5 bases). Trimming removed 0 bases at V and 8 bases at J, with 22 bases between. The germline CDR1 and CDR2 sequences are MGHRA and YSYEKL. The length of the CDR3 is 18 residues.

Of note for this clone: The sample holds other DNA sequences that translate to the same CDR3. CDR3 bases: TGCGCCAGCAGCTTGGAGGCAGGGCAAGAGACCCAGTACTTC. It yields the protein CASSLEAGQETQYF. The chain combines TRBV5-1 with TRBJ2-5, with D possibly being TRBD1 (5 bases). CDR1 and CDR2 from the germline V gene are SGHRS and YFSETQ. V shed 0 bases and J shed 2 bases, with 8 bases lying between them. The CDR3 length is 14 residues.

The chain recombines TRBV29-1 with TRBJ2-5, with D possibly matching TRBD2 (5 bases). The CDR3 runs 14 residues. Germline CDR1 SQVTM, CDR2 ANQGSEA. The ends were cut back, 0 bases at V and 7 bases at J, with 15 bases in the middle. Here the CDR3 reads CSVEDHGSRGTQYF. In DNA form, the CDR3 reads TGCAGCGTTGAAGATCATGGGAGCCGGGGGACCCAGTACTTC.

This chain joins TRBV19 and TRBJ1-2, with a weak D call TRBD1 (6 bases). V was trimmed by 5 bases and J by 2 bases, leaving 9 bases between them. The CDR3 runs 13 residues. The germline V gene has CDR1 LNHDA and CDR2 SQIVND (reference sequence). The CDR3 spells CASSPDRNYGYTF. Written as DNA, the CDR3 is TGTGCCAGTAGTCCCGACAGGAACTATGGCTACACCTTC.

The chain carries TRBV9 and TRBJ2-2; 13 bases match TRBD2. J gave up 7 bases and V 3 bases, and 12 bases lay outside the gene matches. The CDR3 contains 18 residues. Germline lookup yields CDR1 SGDLS and CDR2 YYNGEE. The CDR3 sequence: CASSAPGTSGILGGELFF. CDR3 bases: TGTGCCAGCAGCGCCCCTGGGACTAGCGGGATTTTAGGCGGGGAGCTGTTTTTT.

In nucleotides, the CDR3 is TGCGCCAGCAGCTTACTGTCCGGGACAGGGGGCACCGGGGAGCTGTTTTTT. Protein sequence: CASSLLSGTGGTGELFF. This rearrangement joins TRBV5-1 to TRBJ2-2, with 11 bases aligning to TRBD1. The V gene end was trimmed by 2 bases and the J gene end by 4 bases; junction bases not matched to a gene: 7. CDR3 length equals 17 residues. CDR1 is SGHRS, CDR2 YFSETQ, per germline. The full variable domain, rest sourced from reference TRBV5-1 and TRBJ2-2, is KAGVTQTPRYLIKTRGQQVTLSCSPISGHRSVSWYQQTPGQGLQFLFEYFSETQRNKGNFPGRFSGRQFSNSRSEMNVSTLELGDSALYLCASSLLSGTGGTGELFFGEGSRLTVL.

The genes are TRBV30 and TRBJ2-7; 8 bases line up with TRBD2. V was clipped by 3 bases and J by 0 bases; unmatched bases: 7. The germline V gene encodes CDR1 GTSNPN and CDR2 SVGIG (reference sequence). The CDR3 is made up of 15 amino acids. The CDR3 here is CAWSVTSGLSYEQYF. In DNA form, the CDR3 reads TGTGCCTGGAGCGTAACTAGCGGCCTCTCCTACGAGCAGTACTTC.

This clone was picked up a small number of times. The chain has TRBV5-4 and TRBJ2-3; D tentatively fits TRBD1 or TRBD2 (6 bases each). V lost 3 bases, J lost 5 bases, and 19 bases lay in between. CDR3 length: 16 amino acids. The germline V gene has CDR1 SGHNT and CDR2 YYREEE (reference sequence). CDR3 bases: TGTGCCAGCAGCTCGGGCCGGAGGGGGGCGGGAGATACGCAGTATTTT. Amino acid sequence: CASSSGRRGAGDTQYF.

The rearrangement uses TRBV4-1 and TRBJ2-3; D is unclear. From germline, CDR1 is MGHRA and CDR2 YSYEKL. The CDR3 contains 16 residues. Trimming left V 0 bases short and J 4 bases short, with 14 bases between. CDR3 protein: CASSQEGQGLADTQYF. The CDR3 nucleotides are TGCGCCAGCAGCCAAGAGGGCCAAGGGTTGGCAGATACGCAGTATTTT.

The chain carries TRBV7-9 and TRBJ2-5; D gene ambiguous. The CDR3 totals 13 residues. Germline values: CDR1 SEHNR, CDR2 FQNEAQ (reference sequence). Trimming removed 4 bases at V and 4 bases at J, with 10 bases between. The CDR3 nucleotides are TGTGCCAGCAGCTCTACCCTAGGAGAGACCCAGTACTTC. This sequence encodes CASSSTLGETQYF.

The chain couples TRBV5-4 to TRBJ2-5, with 8 bases matching TRBD2. The CDR3 extends over 16 amino acids. After removal of 4 bases from V and 2 bases from J, the junction contained 10 bases not matched to a gene. CDR1 and CDR2 (germline): SGHNT, YYREEE (reference sequence). The CDR3 nucleotides read TGTGCCAGCAGCAGAGAAGGGACTAGAGAACAAGAGACCCAGTACTTC. Translation: CASSREGTREQETQYF.

This chain uses TRBV19 with TRBJ1-1; no firm D call. The V gene lost 7 bases and the J gene lost 0 bases, with 18 bases spanning the gap. Germline lookup yields CDR1 LNHDA and CDR2 SQIVND (reference sequence). CDR3 length equals 16 residues. The CDR3 bases are TGTGCCAGTACCCAAAACCTGCAAACTTTGAACACTGAAGCTTTCTTT. The encoded protein is CASTQNLQTLNTEAFF.

The rearrangement uses TRBV5-1 and TRBJ2-5; D not certain. Trimming took 1 base from V and 2 from J, leaving 9 bases between them. The CDR3 contains 14 residues. Germline loops: CDR1 SGHRS, CDR2 YFSETQ. CDR3 sequence reads: CASSLRSPQETQYF. CDR3 coding DNA: TGCGCCAGCAGCTTGCGGTCGCCTCAAGAGACCCAGTACTTC.

As to this clone: Other nucleotide sequences in the sample specify the same CDR3. This sequence joins TRBV6-1 and TRBJ1-5; 10 bases agree with TRBD1. With V trimmed by 4 bases and J by 4 bases, 1 base remained unmatched. CDR3 length equals 14 residues. Germline CDR1 reads MNHNS; CDR2 reads SASEGT. This chain's CDR3 is CASSGGQGNQPQHF. CDR3 coding DNA: TGTGCCAGCAGTGGGGGACAGGGGAATCAGCCCCAGCATTTT.

This clone appeared a few times. The rearrangement joins TRBV7-2 to TRBJ2-1; perhaps TRBD2 as D (6 bases). The CDR3 has 15 residues. The ends were cut back, 0 bases at V and 6 bases at J, with 12 bases in the middle. The germline V gene encodes CDR1 SGHTA and CDR2 FQGNSA. The CDR3 reads CASSLAARAGNEQFF. Written as DNA, the CDR3 is TGTGCCAGCAGCTTAGCAGCGCGAGCGGGCAATGAGCAGTTCTTC.

This chain links TRBV6-5 with TRBJ2-7, with D possibly matching TRBD1 (5 bases). V lost 2 bases to trimming and J lost 2 bases, with 13 bases between them. CDR1 and CDR2 (germline): MNHEY, SVGAGI. This CDR3 has 15 residues. As DNA, the CDR3 is TGTGCCAGCAGTTACGGCAGGGATGGGGCCTACGAGCAGTACTTC. Its translation is CASSYGRDGAYEQYF.